A selection of T cell receptor beta chains follows, all from one sample in a study of blood T cell repertoires in COVID-19. Only in-frame clones appear in the TCRdb table, and some are missing; sequencing was by immunoSEQ multiplex PCR. The sample lists about 88,000 clones, approximately 90% occurring once. The material sequenced was peripheral blood. The receptors were gathered from a man aged 55 to 70 with acute or convalescent COVID-19. Both conserved end residues are part of each CDR3.

>TRBV5-1|16
CASSTTSGRAGRAQYF
>TRBV5-1|15
CASSLDGGLTGELFF
>TRBV7-2|15
CASSPELRGRETQYF
>TRBV19|18
CASSIPRDRDRMGDTQYF
>TRBV18|16
CASSPQGTLLVYGYTF
>TRBV28|14
CASSRGYNYNEQFF
>TRBV27|20
CASSRLLAGGGLVSTDTQYF
>TRBV7-3|17
CASSSRDRGRWNTEAFF
>TRBV6-1|12
CASSETTGNVVF
>TRBV6-5|15
CASSYSGTSSNEQFF
>TRBV27|15
CASSLGTSLRNEQFF
>TRBV15|21
CATSTPGTTGSSRSGANVLTF
>TRBV7-9|15
CASSLAAGEGNTIYF
>TRBV28|15
CASSPPGATNEKLFF
>TRBV7-7|14
CASSLDRGGNEQFF
>TRBV3-1/TRBV3-2|17
CASSPFLQGHLGNTIYF
>TRBV15|17
CATSRGPGRGQDTEAFF
>TRBV3-1/TRBV3-2|15
CASSQERTGGPGYTF
>TRBV18|15
CASSPGGSGYYGYTF
>TRBV4-3|15
CASSQGTSGYEKLFF
>TRBV11-3|16
CASSLDSSVAGDIQYF
>TRBV2|13
CASRSGRAGEQFF
>TRBV19|15
CASSARTVTNYGYTF
>TRBV18|15
CASSPGQGWDTEAFF
>TRBV27|14
CASSLTTGEDEQFF
>TRBV19|15
CASSPRVGGNQPQHF
>TRBV7-9|16
CASSSLAGEISYEQYF
>TRBV7-9|13
CASSLQTGVEQFF
>TRBV3-1/TRBV3-2|16
CASSQPNSGSGNTIYF
>TRBV7-8|14
CASSQGHPRDEQYF
>TRBV28|17
CASSLNPRRPSDQPQHF
>TRBV27|15
CASSLSPTGNYGYTF
>TRBV6-2/TRBV6-3|11
CASSHSYEQYF
>TRBV19|16
CASTPGTELSLTEAFF
>TRBV5-4|16
CASSWGPGGAEETQYF
>TRBV9|13
CASSAQGGTEAFF
>TRBV15|15
CATSRGGSGRGEQFF
>TRBV5-1|14
CASSLVTGVEREYF
>TRBV21-1|14
CASSHPLGGQPQHF
>TRBV7-9|16
CASSSNAEAYTDTQYF
>TRBV24-1|18
CATSDFPRLETNTGELFF
>TRBV2|16
CASSVRGGLASGELFF
>TRBV5-8|14
CASSLDIAGNTIYF
>TRBV25-1|14
CASSDLTGTAEAFF
>TRBV4-1|14
CASSQGRGVLGYTF
>TRBV19|15
CASRPGGASTDTQYF
>TRBV19|17
CASSPGTSGRGTDTQYF
>TRBV27|16
CASSYASGTGSYEQYF
>TRBV19|14
CASTPSARQSEAFF
>TRBV29-1|14
CSSTTEGANTEAFF
>TRBV11-3|17
CASSLEGPSGRAGEQFF
>TRBV9|17
CASSVGVVAQGDNEQFF
>TRBV18|15
CASQNTPGGTGELFF
>TRBV28|16
CASSPTSGRDNYEQYF
>TRBV7-2|14
CASSLGQAGGEQFF
>TRBV19|15
CASSPWDSSQETQYF
>TRBV28|15
CASSSKLDSYNEQFF
>TRBV6-6|13
CASSYSGTYEQYF